Listed below are T cell receptor beta chains from one sample, sequenced in a study of blood T cell repertoires in COVID-19. Some clones are missing from TCRdb's copy, which holds only in-frame ones; the method was immunoSEQ multiplex PCR. The sample yields approximately 50,000 clones, under 95% seen once. Sequenced material: peripheral blood. These receptors were obtained from a human donor in a cohort sampled during active COVID-19. Both conserved end residues are part of each CDR3. Each record gives: CDR3 protein, CDR3 DNA, D gene, clone size, V gene, J gene. A D gene is named only where the DNA matches it firmly. Only part of the rows carry a size: once, few, many, or a class if the clone is expanded.

CASSVDGGLAAHNEQFF	TGTGCCAGCAGCGTAGACGGGGGACTAGCGGCTCACAATGAGCAGTTCTTC	TRBD2	.	TRBV9	TRBJ2-1
CASSFRNTGELFF	TGTGCCAGCAGTTTCAGGAATACCGGGGAGCTGTTTTTT	.	.	TRBV12-3/TRBV12-4	TRBJ2-2
CASRDRGNNEQFF	TGTGCCAGCCGGGACAGGGGGAACAATGAGCAGTTCTTC	TRBD1	.	TRBV19	TRBJ2-1
CASSPREETQYF	TGTGCCAGCAGCCCCCGAGAAGAGACCCAGTACTTC	.	.	TRBV3-1/TRBV3-2	TRBJ2-5
CASSPRQGHYEQYF	TGTGCCAGCTCACCACGCCAGGGGCACTACGAGCAGTACTTC	.	once	TRBV18	TRBJ2-7
CASSWTSGYNEQFF	TGTGCCAGCAGTTGGACTAGCGGTTACAATGAGCAGTTCTTC	TRBD2	.	TRBV7-9	TRBJ2-1
CASSQLVRELRNEQFF	TGTGCCAGCTCACAGCTCGTGCGGGAGCTGAGGAATGAGCAGTTCTTC	TRBD2	.	TRBV18	TRBJ2-1
CASSLSRQGRAYEQYF	TGTGCCAGCAGTTTATCGCGCCAGGGAAGGGCCTACGAGCAGTACTTC	.	once	TRBV27	TRBJ2-7
CASSLHRAEQFF	TGTGCCAGCAGCTTACACAGGGCTGAGCAGTTCTTC	.	.	TRBV7-8	TRBJ2-1
CSVDRDLGYGYTF	TGCAGCGTTGACAGGGATCTAGGCTATGGCTACACCTTC	.	.	TRBV29-1	TRBJ1-2
CASRSKGQGLAEAFF	TGCGCCAGCAGGTCAAAGGGACAGGGTTTGGCTGAAGCTTTCTTT	TRBD1	.	TRBV5-1	TRBJ1-1
CASSSRLADVNNEQFF	TGCGCCAGCAGCTCCCGACTAGCGGACGTTAACAATGAGCAGTTCTTC	TRBD2	.	TRBV5-1	TRBJ2-1
CSASIQLDNEQFF	TGCAGTGCTAGTATCCAGCTAGACAATGAGCAGTTCTTC	.	.	TRBV20-1	TRBJ2-1
CASSPVRSSGSADTQYF	TGTGCCAGCAGCCCTGTAAGGTCTAGCGGGAGTGCAGATACGCAGTATTTT	TRBD2	.	TRBV28	TRBJ2-3
CATLPGQGADTQYF	TGTGCCACTTTACCGGGACAGGGGGCAGATACGCAGTATTTT	TRBD1	.	TRBV5-4	TRBJ2-3
CASNPRKTQYF	TGTGCCAGCAACCCCAGGAAGACCCAGTACTTC	.	.	TRBV2	TRBJ2-5
CASSKTGALVYGYTF	TGTGCCAGCAGTAAGACAGGTGCGCTCGTCTATGGCTACACCTTC	.	.	TRBV6-5	TRBJ1-2
CASSLTQESSYEQYF	TGTGCCAGCAGCTTAACACAGGAGAGCTCCTACGAGCAGTACTTC	.	once	TRBV7-3	TRBJ2-7
CASSLGRAGPSYEQYF	TGTGCCAGCAGTCTAGGGAGGGCAGGGCCCTCCTACGAGCAGTACTTC	TRBD2	.	TRBV28	TRBJ2-7
CASSLSRGSGRNGELFF	TGTGCCAGCAGCTTATCTCGCGGTAGCGGGAGAAACGGGGAGCTGTTTTTT	TRBD2	.	TRBV11-3	TRBJ2-2
CASSLAGLGANVLTF	TGTGCCAGCAGCTTAGCCGGACTGGGGGCCAACGTCCTGACTTTC	.	.	TRBV7-9	TRBJ2-6
CASSWGSEQPQHF	TGTGCCAGCAGTTGGGGCTCCGAGCAGCCCCAGCATTTT	.	.	TRBV27	TRBJ1-5
CASSQEGAGAYEQYF	TGTGCCAGCAGCCAAGAGGGAGCGGGAGCCTACGAGCAGTACTTC	TRBD2	.	TRBV3-1/TRBV3-2	TRBJ2-7
CASSDGGSYEQYF	TGTGCCAGCAGTGACGGGGGTTCCTACGAGCAGTACTTC	.	.	TRBV2	TRBJ2-7
CASSYRGYTEAFF	TGTGCCAGCAGTTACAGGGGATACACTGAAGCTTTCTTT	.	.	TRBV6-6	TRBJ1-1
CASSQVASGRRQETQYF	TGTGCCAGCAGCCAAGTCGCCAGCGGGAGGCGCCAAGAGACCCAGTACTTC	TRBD2	.	TRBV3-1/TRBV3-2	TRBJ2-5
CASGLALRTGNTEAFF	TGTGCTAGTGGTTTGGCCCTCCGGACAGGGAACACTGAAGCTTTCTTT	TRBD1	.	TRBV12-5	TRBJ1-1
CASSLGRGGYGYTF	TGTGCCAGCAGCTTGGGGAGGGGGGGCTATGGCTACACCTTC	.	.	TRBV11-2	TRBJ1-2
CASSLGQGIAFF	TGTGCCAGCAGCCTAGGACAGGGTATCGCTTTCTTT	TRBD1	.	TRBV5-4	TRBJ1-1
CAWSVKGQGTDTEAFF	TGTGCCTGGAGTGTAAAGGGACAGGGGACCGACACTGAAGCTTTCTTT	TRBD1	.	TRBV30	TRBJ1-1
CASSLVQGTPETQYF	TGTGCCAGCAGCTTAGTCCAGGGCACCCCGGAGACCCAGTACTTC	.	.	TRBV11-2	TRBJ2-5
CASSFTGGTPGELFF	TGTGCCAGCAGCTTTACAGGGGGCACCCCCGGGGAGCTGTTTTTT	TRBD1	.	TRBV7-3	TRBJ2-2
CASSRTGAGGNTIYF	TGTGCCAGCAGCCGTACAGGGGCGGGCGGAAACACCATATATTTT	TRBD1	.	TRBV7-2	TRBJ1-3
CASSEQGANYGYTF	TGTGCCAGCAGTGAACAGGGGGCTAACTATGGCTACACCTTC	TRBD1	.	TRBV2	TRBJ1-2
CASSLAPAGSEAFF	TGTGCCAGCAGCTTAGCCCCTGCAGGGTCCGAAGCTTTCTTT	.	.	TRBV11-2	TRBJ1-1
CASSQAAGTGLTQEQFF	TGCGCCAGCAGTCAAGCCGCCGGGACAGGGTTGACCCAGGAGCAGTTCTTC	TRBD1	once	TRBV23-1	TRBJ2-1
CSVETWTGPKGEKLFF	TGCAGCGTTGAGACCTGGACAGGCCCCAAGGGTGAAAAACTGTTTTTT	TRBD1	.	TRBV29-1	TRBJ1-4
CASSDSTSVGSPLHF	TGTGCCAGCAGTGATTCGACTTCGGTGGGTTCACCCCTCCACTTT	.	.	TRBV25-1	TRBJ1-6
CASRQGVGTEAFF	TGTGCCAGCAGACAAGGGGTCGGAACTGAAGCTTTCTTT	.	once	TRBV6-5	TRBJ1-1
CATSDPGGGNEQYF	TGTGCCACCAGTGACCCCGGTGGAGGCAACGAGCAGTACTTC	.	.	TRBV24-1	TRBJ2-7
CAWERLTDSTNYGYTF	TGTGCCTGGGAGAGATTAACGGACAGCACTAACTATGGCTACACCTTC	.	.	TRBV30	TRBJ1-2
CASSVGVGRGQETQYF	TGTGCCAGCAGCGTAGGGGTCGGGAGGGGACAAGAGACCCAGTACTTC	TRBD2	.	TRBV9	TRBJ2-5
CASSLGLAGDTQYF	TGTGCCAGCAGCTTGGGACTAGCGGGAGATACGCAGTATTTT	TRBD2	.	TRBV5-8	TRBJ2-3
CASSSLAGGPYNEQFF	TGTGCCAGCAGTTCCTTAGCGGGAGGGCCCTACAATGAGCAGTTCTTC	TRBD2	.	TRBV27	TRBJ2-1
CASSRGGQNTEAFF	TGTGCCAGCAGTCGGGGGGGGCAGAACACTGAAGCTTTCTTT	.	.	TRBV6-5	TRBJ1-1
CASQGQLGGYYEQYF	TGTGCCAGTCAGGGACAGTTGGGGGGCTACTACGAGCAGTACTTC	.	few	TRBV3-1/TRBV3-2	TRBJ2-7
CASSLVVSANYGYTF	TGTGCCAGCAGCTTAGTCGTCAGCGCTAACTATGGCTACACCTTC	.	.	TRBV7-9	TRBJ1-2
CASSVDRGRSPLHF	TGTGCCAGTAGTGTTGACAGGGGTCGGTCACCCCTCCACTTT	TRBD1	.	TRBV19	TRBJ1-6
CASSIWRNSGNTIYF	TGTGCCAGTAGTATATGGAGGAACTCTGGAAACACCATATATTTT	.	.	TRBV19	TRBJ1-3
CASSPQGVRTEAFF	TGTGCCAGCAGCCCACAGGGGGTGAGGACTGAAGCTTTCTTT	TRBD1	.	TRBV7-9	TRBJ1-1
CALSAGNSEQYF	TGTGCCTTAAGCGCAGGGAATAGCGAGCAGTACTTC	.	.	TRBV30	TRBJ2-7
CASYGPGSEAFF	TGTGCCAGCTACGGCCCGGGATCCGAAGCTTTCTTT	.	.	TRBV28	TRBJ1-1
CASSPGQGSQPQHF	TGTGCCAGCTCACCAGGACAGGGTAGTCAGCCCCAGCATTTT	TRBD1	.	TRBV18	TRBJ1-5
CASSFGYLASSYEQYF	TGCGCCAGCAGCTTCGGATATCTAGCGAGCTCCTACGAGCAGTACTTC	.	.	TRBV5-1	TRBJ2-7
CASSLGGTGANNQPQHF	TGTGCCAGCAGCTTAGGTGGGACAGGGGCGAACAATCAGCCCCAGCATTTT	TRBD1	.	TRBV7-8	TRBJ1-5
CASKGGNMETQYF	TGTGCCAGCAAGGGGGGGAATATGGAGACCCAGTACTTC	.	once	TRBV27	TRBJ2-5
CASSLGGDDTEAFF	TGTGCCAGCAGCTTAGGGGGGGATGACACTGAAGCTTTCTTT	.	.	TRBV7-8	TRBJ1-1
CASSQGGSTDTQYF	TGTGCCAGCAGCCAAGGCGGGAGCACAGATACGCAGTATTTT	.	once	TRBV3-1/TRBV3-2	TRBJ2-3
CASRETGNNNSPLHF	TGTGCCAGCAGAGAGACAGGGAACAATAATTCACCCCTCCACTTT	TRBD1	.	TRBV2	TRBJ1-6